Below, 30 T cell receptor beta chains from the same sample are listed, as sequenced in a study of regulatory T cells in long-lasting Graves disease. The TCR beta library used iRepertoire HTBI primers with Arm-PCR amplification of CDR3. TCRdb re-derived calls from the multiplex PCR reads in MiXCR, one entry per CDR3 protein. The sample lists 550,000 or so distinct CDR3 sequences; approximately 12% were seen once. Time point meaning: newly diagnosed GD, antithyroid drugs for less than 3 months. The TCR library used RNA extracted from PBMCs. This sample also belongs to another study, concerning T cells in Graves' hyperthyroidism and ophthalmopathy.

Sample: peripheral blood mononuclear cells (PBMCs), taken at new diagnosis, from a patient treated with antithyroid drugs. These receptors were obtained from a woman aged 25 to 39 with Graves disease.

In this sample, this clonotype turned up many times. J is TRBJ2-1 and V is TRBV12-3 or TRBV12-4; 10 nucleotides line up with TRBD1. The CDR3 is 15 amino acids. Trimming removed 6 bases from V and 2 bases from J; junction bases left unmatched: 4. CDR3 bases: TGTGCCAGCAGCCGAGGACAGGGGGCCTACAATGAGCAGTTCTTC. As protein: CASSRGQGAYNEQFF.

This clonotype has ten or more counts. CDR3: CAWSLAVRPNSPLHF. The CDR3 nucleotides read TGTGCCTGGAGTCTGGCGGTACGGCCTAATTCACCCCTCCACTTT. V is TRBV30 and J is TRBJ1-6, with unresolved D. V dropped 2 bases and J dropped 6 bases, with 14 bases sitting between them. Per germline, CDR1 GTSNPN and CDR2 SVGIG (reference sequence). The CDR3 extends over 15 amino acids.

This clonotype has ten or more counts. V gene TRBV6-5 combines with J gene TRBJ1-2; D call uncertain. Germline assignment: CDR1 MNHEY and CDR2 SVGAGI. The CDR3 sequence is 14 residues long. Trimming took off 0 bases at V and 8 bases at J, with 13 bases between the two ends. Here the CDR3 DNA reads TGTGCCAGCAGTTACTCGAGGGCTGCGAGAGGCTACACCTTC. Its translation is CASSYSRAARGYTF.

This chain joins TRBV28 and TRBJ2-7; 8 bases are a match to TRBD1. There are 14 residues in the CDR3. Germline-derived CDR1 and CDR2 are MDHEN and SYDVKM. With V trimmed by 3 bases and J by 6 bases, 7 bases remained unmatched. Written as DNA, the CDR3 is TGTGCCAGCAGTTTCGAGGGCAGGGGGCCCGAGCAGTACTTC. Its translation is CASSFEGRGPEQYF.

There are many counts of this clonotype. This chain links TRBV29-1 with TRBJ1-5, with 9 positions matching TRBD1. This CDR3 has 12 residues. Germline loops: CDR1 SQVTM, CDR2 ANQGSEA. Losses at the gene ends were 4 bases for V and 7 bases for J; bases not matched to a gene: 2. CDR3 in amino acids: CSVGTGDQPQHF. For the CDR3, the DNA is TGCAGCGTTGGGACAGGGGACCAGCCCCAGCATTTT.

This clonotype was observed a few times. The chain couples TRBV6-1 to TRBJ2-7; D unresolved. V gave up 10 bases and J gave up 3 bases, with 10 bases separating them. Germline V CDR1 and CDR2: MNHNS, SASEGT. This CDR3 comprises 11 residues. The CDR3 coding sequence is TGTGCCACCTGGACCCACTACGAGCAGTACTTC. Residues: CATWTHYEQYF.

The table lists this clonotype with many counts. J is TRBJ2-1 and V is TRBV20-1; unclear D gene. V was shortened by 5 bases and J by 2 bases, with 13 bases between the two germline ends. In germline, CDR1 is DFQATT, CDR2 SNEGSKA (reference sequence). CDR3 length: 14 amino acids. The DNA of the CDR3 is TGCAGTGCTCCCGGGCCCGGACCCTACAATGAGCAGTTCTTC. Protein product: CSAPGPGPYNEQFF.

To note about this clonotype: This may stem from a read error, because a much larger clone lies one nucleotide away. The chain has TRBV4-1 and TRBJ1-4; D may be TRBD1 (5 bases). The germline V and J ends were trimmed by 0 bases and 8 bases, with 16 bases remaining between them. The CDR3 is 16 residues long. Per the germline V gene, CDR1 is MGHRA and CDR2 is YSYEKL. The CDR3 DNA reads as TGCGCCAGCAGCCAAGACCGGGGAGGGGTCCGCGAAAAACTGTTTTTT. Amino acid sequence: CASSQDRGGVREKLFF.

In this sample, this clonotype turned up a few times. The CDR3 reads CSARPPRTGSDTQYF. The DNA for the CDR3 is TGCAGTGCTAGACCCCCCCGGACAGGGTCAGATACGCAGTATTTT. The chain is built from TRBV20-1 and TRBJ2-3; 8 bases align to TRBD1. The germline CDR1 and CDR2 sequences are DFQATT and SNEGSKA (reference sequence). The CDR3 has 15 residues. Trimming took 2 bases from V and 4 from J; bases not matched to a gene: 8.

V and J are TRBV18 and TRBJ1-1, with unresolved D. Trimming removed 3 bases at V and 4 bases at J, with 18 bases between. CDR3 size: 16 residues. Germline V gene lookup returns CDR1 KGHSH and CDR2 LQKENI. The CDR3 is CASSPEAGRIPTEAFF. CDR3 coding DNA: TGTGCCAGCTCACCTGAGGCGGGGAGGATCCCCACTGAAGCTTTCTTT.

This clonotype was observed a few times. This chain connects TRBV10-2 to TRBJ2-3, with 7 positions matching TRBD2. The CDR3 sequence is 15 residues long. The V gene end was trimmed by 3 bases and the J gene end by 2 bases; junction bases not matched to a gene: 5. CDR1 and CDR2 (germline): WSHSY, SAAADI. The CDR3 coding sequence is TGCGCCAGCAGTGATCCAAGCGGGGTCACAGATACGCAGTATTTT. As protein: CASSDPSGVTDTQYF.

This clonotype appeared many times. The chain combines TRBV7-9 with TRBJ1-6; no clear D. This CDR3 region has 12 residues. Germline assignment: CDR1 SEHNR and CDR2 FQNEAQ (reference sequence). Trimming cost V 5 bases and J 7 bases, with 6 bases left between them. The CDR3 sequence: CASSRWNSPLHF. CDR3 coding DNA: TGTGCCAGCAGCCGATGGAATTCACCCCTCCACTTT.

This clonotype was seen a handful of times. The V and J genes are TRBV10-3 and TRBJ2-1, with TRBD2 identical over 11 bases. With V trimmed by 6 bases and J by 6 bases, 16 bases remained unmatched. Germline V gives CDR1 ENHRY, CDR2 SYGVKD. The CDR3 loop spans 18 amino acids. DNA of the CDR3: TGTGCCATCAGCTTAATTCGTCTGTCTAGCGGGGGGTTCAATGAGCAGTTCTTC. Translated: CAISLIRLSSGGFNEQFF.

Many counts were recorded for this clonotype. This chain joins TRBV19 and TRBJ2-3, with TRBD2 identical over 7 bases. CDR3 length: 13 residues. The germline gives CDR1 LNHDA, CDR2 SQIVND (reference sequence). After removal of 9 bases from V and 3 bases from J, the junction contained 6 bases not matched to a gene. The CDR3 protein is CASSPRGTDTQYF. As DNA, the CDR3 is TGTGCCAGCAGCCCGCGGGGGACAGATACGCAGTATTTT.

The genes are TRBV6-2 or TRBV6-3 and TRBJ2-1; TRBD2 aligns across 11 bases. Germline V gives CDR1 MNHEY, CDR2 SVGEGT. The CDR3 is 15 residues long. V lost 6 bases and J lost 2; bases outside the gene matches: 3. The CDR3 coding sequence is TGTGCCAGCAGGGTAGCGGGAGGGCCCTACAATGAGCAGTTCTTC. Protein: CASRVAGGPYNEQFF.

This clonotype showed up just a few times. The chain is built from TRBV7-9 and TRBJ2-7; TRBD1 matches at 9 bases. The V gene's germline CDR1 is SEHNR and CDR2 FQNEAQ (reference sequence). Trimming at V came to 7 bases and at J to 5 bases, leaving 9 bases not matched to a gene. CDR3 length: 14 amino acids. The chain's CDR3 is CASIPRDRAHEQYF. As DNA, the CDR3 is TGTGCCAGCATCCCCCGGGACAGGGCCCACGAGCAGTACTTC.

This clonotype was seen repeatedly, ten times or more. This rearrangement joins TRBV29-1 to TRBJ2-7, with D unclear. The CDR3 totals 11 residues. Trimming pared 5 bases from V and 2 bases from J, leaving 7 bases between. CDR1 is SQVTM, CDR2 ANQGSEA, per germline. The CDR3 region has the DNA TGCAGCGTTCGGTATGCCTACGAGCAGTACTTC. Translating it yields CSVRYAYEQYF.

There are many counts of this clonotype. This chain joins TRBV10-3 and TRBJ2-3; D unresolved. The CDR3 sequence is 12 residues long. CDR1 is ENHRY, CDR2 SYGVKD, per germline. The V end was cut by 3 bases, the J end by 7 bases, with 8 bases between. CDR3 bases: TGTGCCATCAGTGAAAGGGCTTATACGCAGTATTTT. It encodes CAISERAYTQYF.

At least ten counts were recorded for this clonotype. The chain is built from TRBV11-3 and TRBJ2-7; TRBD1 agrees at 7 bases. The germline V gene encodes CDR1 SGHNT and CDR2 YENEEA. The CDR3 totals 14 residues. Trimming took 5 bases from V and 3 from J; bases not matched to a gene: 7. CDR3 DNA sequence: TGTGCCAGCAGCCAAGGTTACAGGGGCTACGAGCAGTACTTC. Translating gives CASSQGYRGYEQYF.

The sample holds a few counts of this clonotype. The CDR3 protein is CASSPTQTGSEQYF. CDR3 coding DNA: TGTGCCAGCAGTCCCACCCAGACTGGGAGCGAGCAGTACTTC. The chain couples TRBV6-2 or TRBV6-3 to TRBJ2-7; D may be TRBD2 (5 bases). The germline V gene encodes CDR1 MNHEY and CDR2 SVGEGT. This CDR3 is built from 14 residues. The germline V and J ends were trimmed by 5 bases and 6 bases, with 17 bases remaining between them.

This clonotype was detected ten times or more. Here the CDR3 DNA reads TGTGCCTGGAGCACCGGGACGGAAGGAAACACCATATATTTT. Its translation is CAWSTGTEGNTIYF. The V and J genes are TRBV30 and TRBJ1-3, with D maybe TRBD1 (5 bases). The CDR3 runs to 14 residues. V lost 3 bases, J lost 4 bases, and 13 bases lay in between. Germline V gives CDR1 GTSNPN, CDR2 SVGIG (reference sequence).

CDR3 in DNA: TGTGCCAGCAGTTTATCGAAGGTTGCAAATTCACCCCTCCACTTT. As protein: CASSLSKVANSPLHF. The gene calls are TRBV28 and TRBJ1-6; D call uncertain. This CDR3 has 15 amino acids. Germline V CDR1 and CDR2: MDHEN, SYDVKM. Trimming pared 1 base from V and 7 bases from J, leaving 11 bases between.

This clonotype appeared many times. This chain uses TRBV20-1 with TRBJ1-1, with 7 nucleotides matching TRBD1. Germline V CDR1 and CDR2: DFQATT, SNEGSKA (reference sequence). The V gene end was trimmed by 0 bases and the J gene end by 4 bases; junction bases not matched to a gene: 8. The CDR3 contains 15 residues. The CDR3 reads CSARDTRGPGTEAFF. The CDR3 nucleotides are TGCAGTGCTAGAGATACAAGGGGGCCAGGCACTGAAGCTTTCTTT.

The V and J genes are TRBV2 and TRBJ1-1; TRBD1 aligns across 9 bases. V lost 4 bases and J lost 3; bases outside the gene matches: 9. Germline V gene lookup returns CDR1 SNHLY and CDR2 FYNNEI. The CDR3 contains 16 residues. The CDR3 loop is CASSGRPGQGHTEAFF. The CDR3 DNA sequence: TGTGCCAGCAGTGGGAGACCGGGACAGGGTCACACTGAAGCTTTCTTT.

In its sample, this clonotype was seen many times. This sequence joins TRBV12-3 or TRBV12-4 and TRBJ1-1; D possibly corresponds to TRBD1 (5 bases). This CDR3 region has 17 residues. Trimming pared 4 bases from V and 0 bases from J, leaving 18 bases between. The CDR3 sequence is CASSSPRDRYMNTEAFF. Written as DNA, the CDR3 is TGTGCCAGCAGTTCCCCCCGAGACAGATATATGAACACTGAAGCTTTCTTT.

Worth noting for this clonotype: A much larger clone lies a single base off, so this may be a read error. The chain couples TRBV18 to TRBJ2-7; 11 bases map to TRBD2. This CDR3 has 16 residues. Germline lookup yields CDR1 KGHSH and CDR2 LQKENI. For the CDR3, the DNA is TGTGCCAGCTCACGGCTAGCGGGAGGCCATCCAGATACGCGGTATTTT. Translation gives CASSRLAGGHPDTRYF.

The chain couples TRBV6-1 to TRBJ2-5; 10 bases agree with TRBD2. The J call may be in error: the DNA end matches TRBJ2-1 better. Germline loops: CDR1 MNHNS, CDR2 SASEGT. The CDR3 has 15 amino acids. DNA of the CDR3: TGTGCCAGCAGTACCACTAGCGGGATCTGGAATGAGCAGTTCTTC. Encoded protein: CASSTTSGIWNEQFF.

This clonotype was counted at least ten times. The chain uses TRBV6-5 and TRBJ2-5; D possibly corresponds to TRBD2 (5 bases). This CDR3 has 14 amino acids. The germline V and J ends were trimmed by 4 bases and 1 base, with 10 bases remaining between them. CDR1 and CDR2 (germline): MNHEY, SVGAGI. CDR3 loop: CASSSILVQETQYF. The CDR3 DNA reads as TGTGCCAGCAGTTCAATACTAGTCCAAGAGACCCAGTACTTC.

This clonotype was detected ten times or more. The chain couples TRBV20-1 to TRBJ1-1; maybe TRBD1 (6 bases). In germline, CDR1 is DFQATT, CDR2 SNEGSKA (reference sequence). The V end was cut by 5 bases, the J end by 1 base, with 14 bases between. The CDR3 loop spans 14 amino acids. The CDR3: CSAPRGGWNTEAFF. Here the CDR3 DNA reads TGCAGTGCTCCCCGAGGGGGGTGGAACACTGAAGCTTTCTTT.

The sample holds many counts of this clonotype. This chain joins TRBV7-8 and TRBJ1-5; D is possibly TRBD1 (5 bases). Germline CDR1 SGHVS, CDR2 FQNEAQ. This CDR3 comprises 15 residues. The V end lost 1 base, the J end lost 5 bases, and 12 bases lay between the germline ends. CDR3 sequence (DNA): TGTGCCAGCAGCTTAGATGGGCAGGGTTATCAGCCCCAGCATTTT. It is translated as CASSLDGQGYQPQHF. The variable domain in full, with the rest retrieved from reference TRBV7-8 and TRBJ1-5, is GAGVSQSPRYKVAKRGQDVALRCDPISGHVSLFWYQQALGQGPEFLTYFQNEAQLDKSGLPSDRFFAERPEGSVSTLKIQRTQQEDSAVYLCASSLDGQGYQPQHFGDGTRLSIL.